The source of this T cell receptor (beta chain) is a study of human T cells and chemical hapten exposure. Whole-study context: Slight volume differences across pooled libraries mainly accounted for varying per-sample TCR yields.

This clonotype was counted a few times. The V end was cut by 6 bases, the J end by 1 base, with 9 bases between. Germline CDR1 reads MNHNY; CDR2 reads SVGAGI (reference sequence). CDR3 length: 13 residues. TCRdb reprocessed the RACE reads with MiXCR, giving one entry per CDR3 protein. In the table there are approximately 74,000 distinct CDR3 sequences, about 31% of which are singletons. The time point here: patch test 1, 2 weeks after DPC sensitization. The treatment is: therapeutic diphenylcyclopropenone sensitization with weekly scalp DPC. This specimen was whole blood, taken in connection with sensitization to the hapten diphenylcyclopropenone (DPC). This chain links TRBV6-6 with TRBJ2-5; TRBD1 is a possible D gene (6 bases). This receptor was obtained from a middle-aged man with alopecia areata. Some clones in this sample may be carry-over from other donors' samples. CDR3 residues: CASRQGSQETQYF. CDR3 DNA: TGTGCCAGCAGACAGGGCTCCCAAGAGACCCAGTACTTC.